The 21 T cell receptor beta chains below come from one sample, sequenced in a study of cytomegalovirus exposure and HLA in healthy donors. TCRdb keeps only in-frame clones here, not all; method: immunoSEQ multiplex PCR. Found here are 95,000 to 150,000 clones, roughly 90% of them singletons; the top ten hold roughly 2%. Sequencing was done on a sample of PBMCs. The receptors here all came from a young woman in good health and CMV-seronegative.

This chain joins TRBV28 and TRBJ1-1; D is undetermined. The germline V gene has CDR1 MDHEN and CDR2 SYDVKM. This CDR3 is built from 12 residues. Trimming removed 8 bases from V and 4 bases from J, with 11 bases in between. Here the CDR3 reads CASGSDFTEAFF. CDR3 coding DNA: TGTGCCAGCGGTTCCGACTTCACTGAAGCTTTCTTT.

This clone was seen only once. The V call is TRBV27, the J call TRBJ1-1; a weak D match, TRBD1 (6 bases). V was clipped by 2 bases and J by 5 bases, with 24 bases between them. This CDR3 spans 18 amino acids. Germline V gene lookup returns CDR1 MNHEY and CDR2 SMNVEV (reference sequence). The CDR3 sequence is CASSLLWRTGKRRTEAFF. The CDR3 coding sequence is TGTGCCAGCAGTTTACTCTGGCGAACAGGGAAGAGGAGGACTGAAGCTTTCTTT.

In DNA, the CDR3 is TGTGCCAGCTGCCAGGGCCCCCTAGGCTATGAGCAGTTCTTC. It specifies CASCQGPLGYEQFF. The chain couples TRBV13 to TRBJ2-1; tentatively, D is TRBD1 (5 bases). The V end lost 8 bases, the J end lost 8 bases, and 19 bases lay between the germline ends. This CDR3 comprises 14 residues. Per germline, CDR1 PRHDT and CDR2 FYEKMQ (reference sequence).

The chain is built from TRBV7-3 and TRBJ1-1; TRBD1 agrees at 7 bases. The V and J ends lost 1 base and 1 base, in that order; junction bases with no gene match: 3. The CDR3 has 15 amino acids. Per germline, CDR1 SGHTA and CDR2 FQGTGA. The CDR3 region is CASSLIRDRNTEAFF. The CDR3 DNA sequence: TGTGCCAGCAGCTTAATAAGGGACAGGAACACTGAAGCTTTCTTT.

This clone occurred once. The chain joins TRBV7-8 to TRBJ2-7; D not resolved. The germline CDR1 and CDR2 sequences are SGHVS and FQNEAQ. The V gene lost 0 bases and the J gene lost 0 bases, with 9 bases spanning the gap. This CDR3 is 15 amino acids long. The CDR3 coding sequence is TGTGCCAGCAGCTTAGCGCTAGGAAGCTCCTACGAGCAGTACTTC. The encoded protein is CASSLALGSSYEQYF.

The V and J genes are TRBV11-3 and TRBJ2-7, with 11 bases that match TRBD2. Germline V gene lookup returns CDR1 SGHNT and CDR2 YENEEA. There are 16 residues in the CDR3. V was pared by 3 bases and J by 7 bases, with 11 bases of the junction left unmatched. The CDR3 DNA is TGTGCCAGCAGCTTTCGCTTAGCGGGAGGGCTTCAAGAGCAGTACTTC. Translating gives CASSFRLAGGLQEQYF.

V and J are TRBV6-5 and TRBJ1-2, with 9 bases matching TRBD1. Germline-derived CDR1 and CDR2 are MNHEY and SVGAGI. V gave up 6 bases and J gave up 7 bases; unmatched junction bases: 9. This CDR3 has 14 amino acids. As DNA, the CDR3 is TGTGCCAGCAGCTCTACAGGGGGCGAAGGTGGCTACACCTTC. This codes for CASSSTGGEGGYTF.

The V gene is TRBV19, the J gene TRBJ2-7, with D perhaps TRBD2 (6 bases). The V end lost 7 bases, the J end lost 6 bases, and 16 bases lay between the germline ends. This CDR3 has 13 amino acids. From germline, CDR1 is LNHDA and CDR2 SQIVND (reference sequence). The DNA of the CDR3 is TGTGCCAGTATAGGGGAGCGGGTCGGCGAGCAGTACTTC. Translated, it gives CASIGERVGEQYF.

The gene calls are TRBV10-3 and TRBJ2-6, with 8 bases matching TRBD1. V shed 3 bases and J 0 bases; nucleotides not matched to a gene: 1. Germline V gene lookup returns CDR1 ENHRY and CDR2 SYGVKD. This CDR3 spans 16 amino acids. The DNA of the CDR3 is TGTGCCATCAGTGAAACAGGGGGCTCTGGGGCCAACGTCCTGACTTTC. Translation gives CAISETGGSGANVLTF.

The chain recombines TRBV30 with TRBJ2-7, with D possibly TRBD2 on 6 matching bases. The length of the CDR3 is 13 residues. CDR1 is GTSNPN and CDR2 is SVGIG in the germline V gene (reference sequence). V lost 3 bases and J 6 bases, leaving 15 bases between the germline ends. Written as DNA, the CDR3 is TGTGCCTGGAGCCGGGACTGGATAGGCGAGCAGTACTTC. Protein sequence: CAWSRDWIGEQYF.

This chain connects TRBV19 to TRBJ2-6; the D is unclear. Trimming cost V 8 bases and J 0 bases, with 5 bases left between them. CDR1 is LNHDA and CDR2 is SQIVND in the germline V gene (reference sequence). The CDR3 extends over 13 amino acids. The CDR3 nucleotides are TGTGCCAGTTCCCTCTCTGGGGCCAACGTCCTGACTTTC. It specifies CASSLSGANVLTF.

V and J are TRBV9 and TRBJ2-2, with 7 bases fitting TRBD1. V gave up 0 bases and J gave up 0 bases; unmatched junction bases: 2. The CDR3 spans 16 residues. The germline V gene encodes CDR1 SGDLS and CDR2 YYNGEE. CDR3 residues: CASSVEGAANTGELFF. The CDR3 nucleotides are TGTGCCAGCAGCGTAGAGGGGGCTGCGAACACCGGGGAGCTGTTTTTT. Using reference TRBV9 and TRBJ2-2 for the parts outside the CDR3, the full variable domain is DSGVTQTPKHLITATGQRVTLRCSPRSGDLSVYWYQQSLDQGLQFLIQYYNGEERAKGNILERFSAQQFPDLHSELNLSSLELGDSALYFCASSVEGAANTGELFFGEGSRLTVL.

In this sample, this clone turned up once. This sequence joins TRBV2 and TRBJ1-3, with 7 bases that match TRBD1. The junction had 2 bases not matched to a gene; V was cut back by 6 bases and J by 0 bases. This CDR3 contains 14 residues. CDR1 is SNHLY and CDR2 is FYNNEI in the germline V gene. The CDR3: CASRGTVSGNTIYF. Here the CDR3 DNA reads TGTGCCAGCAGAGGGACAGTCTCTGGAAACACCATATATTTT.

The chain joins TRBV25-1 to TRBJ2-1; 12 bases are a match to TRBD2. The germline V gene has CDR1 MGHDK and CDR2 SYGVNS. The CDR3 is 17 residues long. The ends lost 9 bases at V and 10 bases at J; junction bases unmatched: 19. The DNA of the CDR3 is TGTGCCAGGTCTGGTCGATCTAGCGGGAGGGCCTGGTGCGAGCAGTTCTTC. Translation: CARSGRSSGRAWCEQFF.

The chain is built from TRBV6-6 and TRBJ2-5, with 9 nucleotides matching TRBD1. The CDR3 contains 13 residues. Germline V lookup: CDR1 MNHNY, CDR2 SVGAGI (reference sequence). The J segment lost 7 bases and the V segment lost 6 bases, leaving 6 bases of the junction unmatched. The CDR3 coding sequence is TGTGCCAGCAGCTGGACAGGGGTGGGGACCCAGTACTTC. Encoded protein: CASSWTGVGTQYF.

The rearrangement uses TRBV2 and TRBJ1-5; D ambiguous. The CDR3 runs to 14 residues. V lost 3 bases and J 5 bases, leaving 11 bases between the germline ends. Germline CDR1 SNHLY, CDR2 FYNNEI. The CDR3: CASSEEGTDQPQHF. The CDR3 DNA is TGTGCCAGCAGTGAGGAGGGAACTGATCAGCCCCAGCATTTT.

This clone was counted once. This chain connects TRBV10-1 to TRBJ2-7, with 9 bases lining up with TRBD1. The junction had 7 bases not matched to a gene; V was cut back by 2 bases and J by 2 bases. The CDR3 has 16 residues. CDR1 is WNHNN, CDR2 SYGVQD, per germline (reference sequence). In nucleotides, the CDR3 is TGCGCCAGCAGTGAGGACAGGGGGTGGGCCCCCTACGAGCAGTACTTC. Translating it yields CASSEDRGWAPYEQYF.

The chain is built from TRBV6-1 and TRBJ2-7; perhaps TRBD1 as D (6 bases). Per germline, CDR1 MNHNS and CDR2 SASEGT. The CDR3 has 14 amino acids. Trimming took 6 bases from V and 0 from J, leaving 12 bases between them. CDR3 in amino acids: CASRYRETSYEQYF. In DNA form, the CDR3 reads TGTGCCAGCAGGTACAGGGAGACCTCCTACGAGCAGTACTTC.

This chain links TRBV12-5 with TRBJ2-7, with 10 bases fitting TRBD2. Germline values: CDR1 LGHNT, CDR2 FRNRAP. With V trimmed by 6 bases and J by 7 bases, 15 bases remained unmatched. The CDR3 extends over 16 amino acids. The CDR3 loop is CASGQIGLAGVGEQYF. The CDR3 nucleotides are TGTGCTAGTGGCCAGATCGGGCTAGCGGGAGTTGGGGAGCAGTACTTC.

In this sample, this clone turned up a few times. The V and J genes are TRBV11-3 and TRBJ1-4; D is undetermined. V was trimmed by 4 bases and J by 8 bases, leaving 11 bases between them. The CDR3 sequence is 13 residues long. Germline assignment: CDR1 SGHNT and CDR2 YENEEA. DNA for the CDR3: TGTGCCAGCAGCTCCGACATAAACGAAAAACTGTTTTTT. It is translated as CASSSDINEKLFF.

In the case of this clone: Distinct nucleotide sequences in the sample also encode this CDR3. The V gene is TRBV19, the J gene TRBJ2-7, with 11 bases identical to TRBD2. Trimming removed 6 bases from V and 3 bases from J; junction bases left unmatched: 4. The CDR3 spans 14 residues. Germline V CDR1 and CDR2: LNHDA, SQIVND (reference sequence). CDR3 nucleotides: TGTGCCAGTAGGCCCGGGACTAGCGGCTACGAGCAGTACTTC. It codes for CASRPGTSGYEQYF.